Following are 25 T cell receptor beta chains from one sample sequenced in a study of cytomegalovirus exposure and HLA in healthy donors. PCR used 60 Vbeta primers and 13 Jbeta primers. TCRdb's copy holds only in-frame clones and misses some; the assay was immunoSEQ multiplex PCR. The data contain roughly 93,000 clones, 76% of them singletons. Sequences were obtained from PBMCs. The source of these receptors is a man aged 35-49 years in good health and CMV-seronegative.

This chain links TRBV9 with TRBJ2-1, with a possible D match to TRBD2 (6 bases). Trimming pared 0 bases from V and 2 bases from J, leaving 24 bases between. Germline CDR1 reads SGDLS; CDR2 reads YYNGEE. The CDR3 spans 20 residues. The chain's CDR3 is CASSVDRPRLGNRPYNEQFF. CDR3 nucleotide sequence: TGTGCCAGCAGCGTAGATCGGCCTCGACTAGGCAATCGTCCCTACAATGAGCAGTTCTTC.

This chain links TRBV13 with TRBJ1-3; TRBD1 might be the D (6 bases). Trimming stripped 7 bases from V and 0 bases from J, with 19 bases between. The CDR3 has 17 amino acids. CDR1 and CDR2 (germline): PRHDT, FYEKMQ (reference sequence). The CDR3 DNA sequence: TGTGCCAGCACCCCTGGACAGTACTCGAGCTCTGGAAACACCATATATTTT. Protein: CASTPGQYSSSGNTIYF.

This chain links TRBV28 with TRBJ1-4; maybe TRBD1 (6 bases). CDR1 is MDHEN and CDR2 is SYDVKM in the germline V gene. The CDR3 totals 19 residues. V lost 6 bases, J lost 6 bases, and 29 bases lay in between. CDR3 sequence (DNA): TGTGCCAGCAGCTCCCGGACAGTGGGCTTTAACGGCTGGGATGAAAAACTGTTTTTT. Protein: CASSSRTVGFNGWDEKLFF.

CDR3 residues: CASSLGQASYNEQFF. The CDR3 DNA is TGCGCCAGCAGCTTGGGCCAAGCCTCCTACAATGAGCAGTTCTTC. The chain uses TRBV5-1 and TRBJ2-1; D is unclear. Germline V gene lookup returns CDR1 SGHRS and CDR2 YFSETQ. The CDR3 has 15 residues. The germline V and J ends were trimmed by 0 bases and 0 bases, with 7 bases remaining between them.

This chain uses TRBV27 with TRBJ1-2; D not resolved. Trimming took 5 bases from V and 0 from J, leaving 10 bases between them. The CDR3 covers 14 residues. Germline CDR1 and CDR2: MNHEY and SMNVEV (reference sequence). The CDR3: CASSRTVANYGYTF. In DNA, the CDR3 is TGTGCCAGCAGTCGAACGGTCGCTAACTATGGCTACACCTTC.

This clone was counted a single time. The CDR3 here is CASSLTGGVEELFF. The CDR3 nucleotides read TGTGCCAGCAGCCTGACCGGGGGAGTTGAGGAGCTGTTTTTT. This sequence joins TRBV28 and TRBJ2-2, with TRBD2 as a possible D gene (6 bases). The CDR3 is made up of 14 amino acids. V was clipped by 6 bases and J by 10 bases, with 18 bases between them. The germline gives CDR1 MDHEN, CDR2 SYDVKM.

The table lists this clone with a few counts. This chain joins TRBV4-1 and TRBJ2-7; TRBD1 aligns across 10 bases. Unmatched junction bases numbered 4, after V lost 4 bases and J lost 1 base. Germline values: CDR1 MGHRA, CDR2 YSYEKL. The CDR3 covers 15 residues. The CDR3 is CASSPRDRGSYEQYF. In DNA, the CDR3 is TGCGCCAGCAGCCCCCGGGACAGGGGTTCCTACGAGCAGTACTTC.

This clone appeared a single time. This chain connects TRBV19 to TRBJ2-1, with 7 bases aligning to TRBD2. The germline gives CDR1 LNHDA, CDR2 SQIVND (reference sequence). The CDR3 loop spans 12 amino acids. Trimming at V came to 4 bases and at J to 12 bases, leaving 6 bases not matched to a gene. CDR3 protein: CASSTRRGVQFF. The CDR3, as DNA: TGTGCCAGTAGTACTCGTCGGGGGGTGCAGTTCTTC.

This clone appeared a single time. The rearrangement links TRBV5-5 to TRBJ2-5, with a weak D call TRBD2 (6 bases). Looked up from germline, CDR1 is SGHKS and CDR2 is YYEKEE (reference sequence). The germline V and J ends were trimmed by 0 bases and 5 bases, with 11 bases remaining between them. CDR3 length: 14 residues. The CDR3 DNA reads TGTGCCAGCAGCTTGGTGAAGCGGGTGGAGACCCAGTACTTC. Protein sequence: CASSLVKRVETQYF.

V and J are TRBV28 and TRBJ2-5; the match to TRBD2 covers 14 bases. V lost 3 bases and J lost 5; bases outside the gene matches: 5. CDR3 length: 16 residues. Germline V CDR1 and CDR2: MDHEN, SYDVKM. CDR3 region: CASSFGLAGGGETQYF. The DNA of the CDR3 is TGTGCCAGCAGTTTCGGACTAGCGGGGGGCGGGGAGACCCAGTACTTC.

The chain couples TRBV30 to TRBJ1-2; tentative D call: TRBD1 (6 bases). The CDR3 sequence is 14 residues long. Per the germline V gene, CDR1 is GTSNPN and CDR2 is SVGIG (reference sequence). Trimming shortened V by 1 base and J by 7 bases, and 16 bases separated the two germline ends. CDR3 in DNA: TGTGCCTGGAGTGGGCTCAACAGGGCCCGTGGCTACACCTTC. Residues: CAWSGLNRARGYTF.

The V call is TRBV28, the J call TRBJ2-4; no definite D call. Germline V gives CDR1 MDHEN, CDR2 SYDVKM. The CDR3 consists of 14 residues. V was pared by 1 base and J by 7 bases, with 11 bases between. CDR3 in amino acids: CASSLSSGANIQYF. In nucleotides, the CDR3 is TGTGCCAGCAGTTTATCCTCGGGTGCTAACATTCAGTACTTC.

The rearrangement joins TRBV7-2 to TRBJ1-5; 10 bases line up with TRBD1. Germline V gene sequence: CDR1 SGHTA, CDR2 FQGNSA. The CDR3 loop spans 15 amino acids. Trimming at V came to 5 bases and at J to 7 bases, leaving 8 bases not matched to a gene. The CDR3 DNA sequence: TGTGCCAGCAGCACCGGACAGGGGGTTTGGCAGCCCCAGCATTTT. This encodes CASSTGQGVWQPQHF.

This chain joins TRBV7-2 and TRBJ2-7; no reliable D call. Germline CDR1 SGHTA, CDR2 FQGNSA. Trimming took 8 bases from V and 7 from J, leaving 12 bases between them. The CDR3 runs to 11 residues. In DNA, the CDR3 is TGTGCCAGCGGCCGCCAGTGGGAGCAGTACTTC. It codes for CASGRQWEQYF.

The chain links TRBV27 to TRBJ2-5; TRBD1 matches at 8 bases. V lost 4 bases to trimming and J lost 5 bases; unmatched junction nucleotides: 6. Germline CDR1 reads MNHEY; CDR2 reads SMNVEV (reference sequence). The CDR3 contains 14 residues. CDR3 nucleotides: TGTGCCAGCAGTTCTCAGGGGGCCGGGGAGACCCAGTACTTC. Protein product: CASSSQGAGETQYF.

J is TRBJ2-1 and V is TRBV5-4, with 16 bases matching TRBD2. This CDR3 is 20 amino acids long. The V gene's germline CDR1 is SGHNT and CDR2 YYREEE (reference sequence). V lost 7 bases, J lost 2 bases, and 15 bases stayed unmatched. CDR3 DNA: TGTGCCAGCCTCAGGGATGGGACTAGCGGGGGGGCCCCTCCCTACAATGAGCAGTTCTTC. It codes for CASLRDGTSGGAPPYNEQFF.

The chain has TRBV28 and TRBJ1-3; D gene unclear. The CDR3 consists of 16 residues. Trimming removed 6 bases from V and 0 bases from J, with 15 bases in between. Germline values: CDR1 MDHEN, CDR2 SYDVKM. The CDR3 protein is CASSIMAFNSGNTIYF. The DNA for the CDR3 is TGTGCCAGCAGCATAATGGCATTCAACTCTGGAAACACCATATATTTT.

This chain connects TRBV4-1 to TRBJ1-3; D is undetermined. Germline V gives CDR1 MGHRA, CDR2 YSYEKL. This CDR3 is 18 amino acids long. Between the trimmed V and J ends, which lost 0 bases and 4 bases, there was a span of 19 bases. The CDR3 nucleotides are TGCGCCAGCAGCCAAGAGGTCGGAAGGAGGTCGTTCGGAAACACCATATATTTT. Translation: CASSQEVGRRSFGNTIYF.

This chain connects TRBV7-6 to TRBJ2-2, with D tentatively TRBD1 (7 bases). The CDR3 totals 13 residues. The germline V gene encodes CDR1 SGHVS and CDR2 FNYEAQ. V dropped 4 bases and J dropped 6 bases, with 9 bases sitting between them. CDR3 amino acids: CASSSGGSGELFF. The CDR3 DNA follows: TGTGCCAGCAGCTCAGGGGGGTCCGGGGAGCTGTTTTTT.

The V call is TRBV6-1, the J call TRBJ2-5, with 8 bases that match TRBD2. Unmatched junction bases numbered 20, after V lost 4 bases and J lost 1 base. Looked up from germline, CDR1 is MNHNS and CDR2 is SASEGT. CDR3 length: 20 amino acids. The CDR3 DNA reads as TGTGCCAGCAGTGTTTTAGCACCGATTTATCGGCTAGCGGGCCAAGAGACCCAGTACTTC. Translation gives CASSVLAPIYRLAGQETQYF.

CDR3 DNA: TGTGCCAGCACCCCCAGGGGGACTTCGTATAATTCACCCCTCCACTTT. This sequence encodes CASTPRGTSYNSPLHF. The V and J genes are TRBV25-1 and TRBJ1-6; 7 bases map to TRBD1. This CDR3 has 16 amino acids. The junction had 10 bases not matched to a gene; V was cut back by 7 bases and J by 4 bases. Germline values: CDR1 MGHDK, CDR2 SYGVNS.

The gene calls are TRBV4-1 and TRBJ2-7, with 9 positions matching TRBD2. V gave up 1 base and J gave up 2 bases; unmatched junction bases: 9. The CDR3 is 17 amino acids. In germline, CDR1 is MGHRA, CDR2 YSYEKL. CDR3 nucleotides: TGCGCCAGCAGCCAAGGTGGATTGGCGGGGGGGCCCTACGAGCAGTACTTC. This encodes CASSQGGLAGGPYEQYF.

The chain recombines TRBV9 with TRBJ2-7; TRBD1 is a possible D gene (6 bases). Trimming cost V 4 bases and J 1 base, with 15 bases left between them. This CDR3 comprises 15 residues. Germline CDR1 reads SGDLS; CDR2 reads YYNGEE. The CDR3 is CASSPRNGQSYEQYF. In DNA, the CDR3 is TGTGCCAGCAGCCCAAGAAATGGACAGTCCTACGAGCAGTACTTC.

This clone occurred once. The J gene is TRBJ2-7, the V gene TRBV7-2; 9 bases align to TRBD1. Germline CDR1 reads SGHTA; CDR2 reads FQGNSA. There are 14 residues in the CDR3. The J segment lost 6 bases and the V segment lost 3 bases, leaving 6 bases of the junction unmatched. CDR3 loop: CASSFPGQGLEQYF. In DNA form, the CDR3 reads TGTGCCAGCAGCTTCCCGGGACAGGGTCTCGAGCAGTACTTC.

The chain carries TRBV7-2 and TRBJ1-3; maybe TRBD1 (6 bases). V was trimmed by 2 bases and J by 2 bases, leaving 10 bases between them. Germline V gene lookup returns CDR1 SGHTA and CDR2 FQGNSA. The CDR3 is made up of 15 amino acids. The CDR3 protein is CASSLIQGPGNTIYF. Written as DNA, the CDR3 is TGTGCCAGCAGCTTAATACAGGGTCCTGGAAACACCATATATTTT.